This T cell receptor beta chain was sequenced during a study of T cells in Graves' hyperthyroidism and ophthalmopathy. RNA transcripts served as the template for amplifying TCR beta CDR3 regions. Using the HTBI primer set, a first-round RT-PCR was run on the TCR CDR3. TCRdb reprocessed the multiplex PCR reads with MiXCR, giving one entry per CDR3 protein. Of 400,000 to 500,000 distinct CDR3 sequences listed, around 15% were seen once; the top ten hold over 10%. Patients having uncontrolled infection, another autoimmune disease, pregnancy or lactation were not included. Trimming stripped 2 bases from V and 6 bases from J, with 10 bases between. The germline V gene has CDR1 SEHNR and CDR2 FQNEAQ (reference sequence). This CDR3 contains 14 residues.

The clonotype was recovered from a man aged 18 to 30 with Graves' ophthalmopathy. What was sequenced was blood. The chain employs TRBV7-9 and TRBJ2-2; possibly TRBD2 for D (6 bases). The CDR3 bases are TGTGCCAGCAGCTTACGGGAGTCGGCCGGGGAGCTGTTTTTT. Translation gives CASSLRESAGELFF. Full variable domain (remainder filled in from reference TRBV7-9 and TRBJ2-2): DTGVSQNPRHKITKRGQNVTFRCDPISEHNRLYWYRQTLGQGPEFLTYFQNEAQLEKSRLLSDRFSAERPKGSFSTLEIQRTEQGDSAMYLCASSLRESAGELFFGEGSRLTVL.